This entry features one T cell receptor (beta chain) sequence. This entry is derived from a study of blood T cell repertoires in COVID-19. Study information: Whether acute or convalescent, the COVID-19 samples came from the United States, Italy and Spain.

Authors' methods: Amplification from reference gene primers served as the basis for estimated nucleated cell counts. Here immunoSEQ multiplex PCR was the method, and the copy in TCRdb shows in-frame clones only, minus some. That table gives V, J and clone size, and the DNA gave D and trimming. The top ten clones hold around 0.67% of a sample with over 200,000 clones, 70% to 90% of them seen once. This CDR3 spans 13 amino acids. Losses at the gene ends were 7 bases for V and 3 bases for J; bases not matched to a gene: 3. The germline V gene encodes CDR1 SGHNT and CDR2 YENEEA. Input material: peripheral blood. The sequence was obtained from a human donor in a cohort sampled during active COVID-19. The chain employs TRBV11-3 and TRBJ2-7; TRBD2 matches at 10 bases. CDR3: CASKASGGYEQYF. The CDR3 region has the DNA TGTGCCAGCAAGGCTAGCGGGGGCTACGAGCAGTACTTC.